A single sample is the source of the 23 T cell receptor beta chains below, sequenced in a study of OX40 agonist ivuxolimab in advanced cancers. The table came from immunoSEQ multiplex PCR; TCRdb's copy has only in-frame clones and leaves some out. The table shows about 45,000 clones, with about 90% occurring only once. Sequencing used CD4+ or CD8+ T cells sorted from blood, obtained in a trial of the OX40 agonist ivuxolimab. The receptor set was obtained from an adult with an advanced solid tumor such as melanoma, head and neck, liver or kidney cancer.

This chain joins TRBV19 and TRBJ2-1; 11 bases align to TRBD2. Germline V gene data show CDR1 as LNHDA and CDR2 as SQIVND (reference sequence). The junction had 8 bases not matched to a gene; V was cut back by 5 bases and J by 8 bases. CDR3 length equals 15 residues. The CDR3, as DNA: TGTGCCAGTAGTGGGACTAGCGGAAGGTCGGATGAGCAGTTCTTC. This codes for CASSGTSGRSDEQFF.

J is TRBJ2-5 and V is TRBV18, with TRBD1 matching over 7 bases. The V segment lost 6 bases and the J segment 3 bases; nucleotides outside the gene matches: 7. The CDR3 is made up of 14 amino acids. The germline V gene has CDR1 KGHSH and CDR2 LQKENI. Here the CDR3 DNA reads TGTGCCAGCTCCCCTAAGCAGGGGGAAGAGACCCAGTACTTC. Protein: CASSPKQGEETQYF.

The chain carries TRBV28 and TRBJ2-6; tentatively, D is TRBD2 (7 bases). Looked up from germline, CDR1 is MDHEN and CDR2 is SYDVKM. The CDR3 covers 17 residues. Between the trimmed V and J ends, which lost 2 bases and 0 bases, there was a span of 11 bases. The CDR3 nucleotides read TGTGCCAGCAGTTTACGGGGGGCGGTCTCTGGGGCCAACGTCCTGACTTTC. This sequence encodes CASSLRGAVSGANVLTF.

V and J are TRBV9 and TRBJ2-2, with D perhaps being TRBD1 or TRBD2 (6 bases each). The CDR3 has 16 residues. Germline lookup yields CDR1 SGDLS and CDR2 YYNGEE. V gave up 0 bases and J gave up 4 bases, with 13 bases separating them. The CDR3 DNA reads as TGTGCCAGCAGCGTAGTGGGGGGCGCGGTCACCGGGGAGCTGTTTTTT. Its translation: CASSVVGGAVTGELFF.

This clone was picked up a small number of times. The chain uses TRBV9 and TRBJ2-7, with TRBD2 identical over 7 bases. CDR3 length: 18 residues. J was trimmed by 5 bases and V by 4 bases; bases with no gene match: 21. The germline gives CDR1 SGDLS, CDR2 YYNGEE. This chain's CDR3 is CASSPQTPTRREIDEQYF. CDR3 in DNA: TGTGCCAGCAGCCCTCAAACCCCGACCAGGCGGGAGATCGACGAGCAGTACTTC. The full variable domain, its missing parts supplied by reference TRBV9 and TRBJ2-7, is DSGVTQTPKHLITATGQRVTLRCSPRSGDLSVYWYQQSLDQGLQFLIQYYNGEERAKGNILERFSAQQFPDLHSELNLSSLELGDSALYFCASSPQTPTRREIDEQYFGPGTRLTVT.

The chain has TRBV9 and TRBJ1-1; D not certain. Trimming took 1 base from V and 0 from J, leaving 10 bases between them. The CDR3 consists of 15 residues. Germline CDR1 and CDR2: SGDLS and YYNGEE. CDR3 in amino acids: CASSVLGGMNTEAFF. The CDR3 DNA reads as TGTGCCAGCAGCGTATTGGGCGGCATGAACACTGAAGCTTTCTTT.

A single count supports this clone. This sequence joins TRBV5-1 and TRBJ1-1; TRBD1 matches at 7 bases. The germline gives CDR1 SGHRS, CDR2 YFSETQ. The ends lost 1 base at V and 2 bases at J; junction bases unmatched: 5. The CDR3 is 15 residues long. This chain's CDR3 is CASSLLTGVNTEAFF. Here the CDR3 DNA reads TGCGCCAGCAGCTTGCTAACAGGGGTAAACACTGAAGCTTTCTTT.

The chain carries TRBV19 and TRBJ2-2; weak D call: TRBD1 (6 bases). The CDR3 is made up of 13 amino acids. Germline CDR1 LNHDA, CDR2 SQIVND (reference sequence). Deletions cut 6 bases from V and 5 bases from J, with 10 bases between. The chain's CDR3 is CASSTGTTGELFF. CDR3 nucleotide sequence: TGTGCCAGTAGCACCGGGACAACCGGGGAGCTGTTTTTT.

A single count supports this clone. CDR3 sequence: CASSLAYGTYEQYF. As DNA, the CDR3 is TGTGCCAGCAGCTTAGCCTACGGGACCTACGAGCAGTACTTC. The rearrangement links TRBV7-2 to TRBJ2-7; a possible D gene is TRBD2 (5 bases). This CDR3 has 14 residues. V was trimmed by 0 bases and J by 2 bases, leaving 8 bases between them. The V gene's germline CDR1 is SGHTA and CDR2 FQGNSA.

This chain uses TRBV20-1 with TRBJ1-2, with a weak D call TRBD1 (5 bases). Trimming stripped 5 bases from V and 6 bases from J, with 10 bases between. The CDR3 contains 11 residues. CDR1 and CDR2 from the germline V gene are DFQATT and SNEGSKA (reference sequence). The DNA for the CDR3 is TGCAGTGCTTCAGGGTCTAATGGCTACACCTTC. Translating it yields CSASGSNGYTF.

The genes are TRBV7-6 and TRBJ2-5; 7 bases are a match to TRBD1. The CDR3 loop spans 13 amino acids. The germline V gene encodes CDR1 SGHVS and CDR2 FNYEAQ. The ends lost 3 bases at V and 3 bases at J; junction bases unmatched: 1. The CDR3 region has the DNA TGTGCCAGCAGCTTTGGGACAGAAGAGACCCAGTACTTC. This gives the protein CASSFGTEETQYF.

This chain joins TRBV4-2 and TRBJ1-6; no firm D call. CDR1 LGHNA and CDR2 YNFKEQ come from the germline V gene. This CDR3 region has 14 residues. Trimming stripped 0 bases from V and 7 bases from J, with 7 bases between. CDR3 protein: CASSQDRRNSPLHF. CDR3 coding DNA: TGTGCCAGCAGCCAAGATCGGCGGAATTCACCCCTCCACTTT.

The chain uses TRBV9 and TRBJ2-5; 8 bases align to TRBD1. The CDR3 is 14 amino acids. Germline CDR1 and CDR2: SGDLS and YYNGEE. Trimming removed 4 bases from V and 5 bases from J; junction bases left unmatched: 7. The CDR3 coding sequence is TGTGCCAGCAGCCCCCAGGGGGCGCAGGAGACCCAGTACTTC. Protein sequence: CASSPQGAQETQYF.

J is TRBJ1-2 and V is TRBV10-2; D remains ambiguous. Per germline, CDR1 WSHSY and CDR2 SAAADI. Trimming took 2 bases from V and 5 from J, leaving 9 bases between them. The CDR3 covers 13 residues. For the CDR3, the DNA is TGCGCCAGCAGTGAGCACAGTAGATATGGCTACACCTTC. This encodes CASSEHSRYGYTF.

This clone was found once. The chain recombines TRBV15 with TRBJ2-7; D ambiguous. This CDR3 comprises 13 residues. Trimming removed 5 bases from V and 6 bases from J, with 14 bases in between. CDR1 and CDR2 (germline): LNHNV, YYDKDF (reference sequence). The CDR3 sequence is CATSHGPRFEQYF. The CDR3 DNA follows: TGTGCCACCAGCCACGGTCCTAGATTCGAGCAGTACTTC.

The V and J genes are TRBV28 and TRBJ2-1; D might be TRBD2 (5 bases). Per germline, CDR1 MDHEN and CDR2 SYDVKM. CDR3 length equals 20 residues. V dropped 7 bases and J dropped 3 bases, with 31 bases sitting between them. The CDR3 sequence: CASIPTPWRSAPQNYNEQFF. The CDR3 DNA follows: TGTGCCAGCATCCCGACCCCTTGGAGGAGCGCGCCTCAAAACTACAATGAGCAGTTCTTC. The full variable domain, in which reference TRBV28 and TRBJ2-1 provide the parts outside the CDR3, is DVKVTQSSRYLVKRTGEKVFLECVQDMDHENMFWYRQDPGLGLRLIYFSYDVKMKEKGDIPEGYSVSREKKERFSLILESASTNQTSMYLCASIPTPWRSAPQNYNEQFFGPGTRLTVL.

J is TRBJ1-5 and V is TRBV6-6; D is undetermined. The CDR3 totals 12 residues. V lost 8 bases and J lost 2, with 7 bases in between. Germline-derived CDR1 and CDR2 are MNHNY and SVGAGI (reference sequence). Here the CDR3 DNA reads TGTGCCAGCGCGGTGGGCAATCAGCCCCAGCATTTT. Its protein product is CASAVGNQPQHF.

The rearrangement joins TRBV5-4 to TRBJ1-2; 7 bases line up with TRBD1. Looked up from germline, CDR1 is SGHNT and CDR2 is YYREEE (reference sequence). Unmatched junction bases numbered 9, after V lost 5 bases and J lost 2 bases. The CDR3 is 15 residues long. The CDR3 DNA is TGTGCCAGCAGGCGAGGACAGGCATACAACTATGGCTACACCTTC. Amino acids: CASRRGQAYNYGYTF. The variable domain in full, completed from reference TRBV5-4 and TRBJ1-2, reads ETGVTQSPTHLIKTRGQQVTLRCSSQSGHNTVSWYQQALGQGPQFIFQYYREEENGRGNFPPRFSGLQFPNYSSELNVNALELDDSALYLCASRRGQAYNYGYTFGSGTRLTVV.

The gene calls are TRBV19 and TRBJ2-3; no firm D call. The CDR3 length is 13 residues. V was cut by 3 bases and J by 3 bases, with 7 bases left in between. Germline V CDR1 and CDR2: LNHDA, SQIVND (reference sequence). The CDR3 loop reads CASSIELTDTQYF. Written as DNA, the CDR3 is TGTGCCAGTAGTATCGAGCTTACAGATACGCAGTATTTT.

V gene TRBV5-8 combines with J gene TRBJ1-1, with no clear D. The germline CDR1 and CDR2 sequences are SGHTS and YDEGEE. The length of the CDR3 is 15 residues. V gave up 5 bases and J gave up 0 bases, with 14 bases separating them. The CDR3 reads CASRPYQRMNTEAFF. For the CDR3, the DNA is TGTGCCAGCAGGCCCTATCAGCGTATGAACACTGAAGCTTTCTTT.

The chain joins TRBV9 to TRBJ2-1; tentatively, D is TRBD1 (6 bases). Trimming cost V 3 bases and J 0 bases, with 13 bases left between them. CDR1 and CDR2 from the germline V gene are SGDLS and YYNGEE. The CDR3 consists of 16 residues. The chain's CDR3 is CASSARGLSSYNEQFF. CDR3 nucleotide sequence: TGTGCCAGCAGCGCGAGGGGGTTAAGCTCCTACAATGAGCAGTTCTTC.

This chain links TRBV30 with TRBJ1-6; D might be TRBD1 (6 bases). The germline CDR1 and CDR2 sequences are GTSNPN and SVGIG (reference sequence). This CDR3 is 14 amino acids long. V was pared by 4 bases and J by 3 bases, with 10 bases between. The CDR3 nucleotides read TGTGCCTGGACCCGGGACATCTATAATTCACCCCTCCACTTT. Translated, it gives CAWTRDIYNSPLHF.

The chain employs TRBV10-3 and TRBJ2-1; possible D gene TRBD1, 6 bases. The CDR3 is 14 amino acids. V gave up 2 bases and J gave up 5 bases, with 10 bases separating them. CDR1 and CDR2 (germline): ENHRY, SYGVKD. CDR3 region: CAISEMDRHNEQFF. DNA of the CDR3: TGTGCCATCAGTGAGATGGACAGACACAATGAGCAGTTCTTC.